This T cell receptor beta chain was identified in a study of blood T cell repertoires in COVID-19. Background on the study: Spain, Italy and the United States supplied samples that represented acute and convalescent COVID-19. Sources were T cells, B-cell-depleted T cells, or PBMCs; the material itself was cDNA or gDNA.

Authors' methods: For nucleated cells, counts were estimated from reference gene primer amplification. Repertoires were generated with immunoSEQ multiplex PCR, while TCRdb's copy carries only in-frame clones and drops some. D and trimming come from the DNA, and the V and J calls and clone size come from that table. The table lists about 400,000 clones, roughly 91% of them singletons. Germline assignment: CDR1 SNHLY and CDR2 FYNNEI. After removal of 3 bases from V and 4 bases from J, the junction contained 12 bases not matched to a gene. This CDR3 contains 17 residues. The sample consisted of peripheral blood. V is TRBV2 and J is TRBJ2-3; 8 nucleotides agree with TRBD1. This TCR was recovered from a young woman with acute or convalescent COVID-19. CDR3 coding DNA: TGTGCCAGCAGTGACTTCGGGCCTGGACAGGGTCCAGATACGCAGTATTTT. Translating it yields CASSDFGPGQGPDTQYF.